The T cell receptor beta chain described here comes from a study of T cells after posttransplantation cyclophosphamide. CDR3 length equals 13 residues. Germline lookup yields CDR1 GTSNPN and CDR2 SVGIG (reference sequence). V lost 4 bases to trimming and J lost 0 bases; unmatched junction nucleotides: 2. Study-wide results and limits: Donor CD8+ memory clones often dominated recipient blood repertoires at later times. Skin or GI-infiltrating T cells shared few TRB sequences with blood. TRB clonality was highly associated with recipient CMV seropositivity and reactivation.

The assay was immunoSEQ multiplex PCR, and TCRdb's table has in-frame clones only and misses some. The sample consists of some 20,000 clones, 95% to 99% of them appearing once. With regard to this clone: The antigen is undetermined.

Cells defined as naive were viable CD3+CD4+ or CD3+CD8+ and CCR7+CD45RA+CD45RO-CD95-CD27+CD28+. On the day of bone marrow donation, the related graft donor provided peripheral blood. The chain recombines TRBV30 with TRBJ1-1; 7 nucleotides match TRBD1. The sample comprised naive CD4+ T cells sorted from PBMCs. The TCR originated in a man aged 35-49 years in good health, CMV-negative, and a related stem cell transplant donor. CDR3 coding DNA: TGTGCCTGGACGGGACAGATGAACACTGAAGCTTTCTTT. Amino acid sequence: CAWTGQMNTEAFF.